Listed below are T cell receptor beta chains from one sample, sequenced in a study of beta chain features in type 1 diabetes. Assay used: immunoSEQ multiplex PCR; TCRdb lists only in-frame clones, some missing. The data contain 250,000 to 350,000 clones, approximately 16% of them singletons. Sequenced sample: naive CD4+ T cells from blood. The receptors shown here come from a man between 18 and 35 years old with type 1 diabetes. CDR3s include the opening cysteine and the closing phenylalanine or tryptophan. The D gene is left open where the match is weak. Size is stated for part of the rows, as once, few or many counts, or as a class when the clone is expanded.

>-|TRBJ2-7|TRBV5-8|TRBD1
TGTGCCAGCAGCTCGGACAGGGTGGGCGAGCAGTACTTC
CASSSDRVGEQYF
>-|TRBJ2-7|TRBV29-1|-
TGCAGCTTTTCCGGGAGTAGCTACGAGCAGTACTTC
CSFSGSSYEQYF
>-|TRBJ2-5|TRBV4-3|TRBD1
TGCGCCAGCAGCCAAGACGACAGGGAGAGGAAAAGAGAAGAGACCCAGTACTTC
CASSQDDRERKREETQYF
>few|TRBJ2-7|TRBV7-9|-
TGTGCCAGCAGCCCAAATATTAGCCTCTACGAGCAGTACTTC
CASSPNISLYEQYF
>few|TRBJ2-2|TRBV4-2|TRBD1
TGTGCCAGCAGCCAAGGGCCAGGGGGCAACACCGGGGAGCTGTTTTTT
CASSQGPGGNTGELFF
>-|TRBJ1-4|TRBV4-2|-
TGTGCCAGCAGCCGAGACAATACTAAAGAAAAACTGTTTTTT
CASSRDNTKEKLFF
>-|TRBJ2-6|TRBV7-9|-
TGTGCCAGCAGCCGCTTTGGGGGGAATCCTGGGGCCAACGTCCTGACTTTC
CASSRFGGNPGANVLTF
>-|TRBJ2-7|TRBV5-8|-
TGTGCCAGCAGCATCCCGGGGATTACGAACGAGCAGTACTTC
CASSIPGITNEQYF
>-|TRBJ1-1|TRBV18|TRBD1
TGTGCCAGCTCCCCCGGGACAGGGGTCGGGAACACTGAAGCTTTCTTT
CASSPGTGVGNTEAFF
>few|TRBJ2-3|TRBV5-1|TRBD2
TGCGCCAGCAGCGACGGGACTAGCGGGGGTCACACAGATACGCAGTATTTT
CASSDGTSGGHTDTQYF
>-|TRBJ2-7|TRBV28|TRBD2
TGTGCCAGCAGGACGACTAGCGGGAGGGCTGACTTC
CASRTTSGRADF
>few|TRBJ1-1|TRBV30|-
TGTGCCTGGAGTGTTGCCTCCCGAGGAGCTTTCTTT
CAWSVASRGAFF
>few|TRBJ2-5|TRBV30|TRBD1
TGTGCCTGGAGAGGGACAGGGTATTGGAAGACCCAGTACTTC
CAWRGTGYWKTQYF
>-|TRBJ2-5|TRBV28|-
TGTGCCAGCAGTTTTTCGGGATGGTACCAAGAGACCCAGTACTTC
CASSFSGWYQETQYF
>-|TRBJ2-7|TRBV28|-
TGTGCCAGCAGGGAAGGGAGCTCCTACGAGCAGTACTTC
CASREGSSYEQYF
>-|TRBJ2-7|TRBV4-2|TRBD2
TGTGCCAGCAGCCAAGTCCTAGCGGGAGGGCCCTACGAGCAGTACTTC
CASSQVLAGGPYEQYF
>few|TRBJ2-3|TRBV9|TRBD1
TGTGCCAGCAGCGACCGGGACAGCACCCCAGATACGCAGTATTTT
CASSDRDSTPDTQYF
>-|TRBJ2-5|TRBV29-1|TRBD2
TGCAGTGTCAGCCCGAGACTAGCGGGGCAAGAGACCCAGTACTTC
CSVSPRLAGQETQYF
>-|TRBJ2-2|TRBV7-8|-
TGTGCCAGCAGCTCAACAGGGTTCACCGGGGAGCTGTTTTTT
CASSSTGFTGELFF
>few|TRBJ2-1|TRBV27|TRBD1
TGTGCCAGCAGTCTTTGGACAGGGAGGTTTGTGAATGAGCAGTTCTTC
CASSLWTGRFVNEQFF
>few|TRBJ1-2|TRBV15|TRBD1
TGTGCCACCAGCAGAGGAGGGACAGGGGATGGCTACACCTTC
CATSRGGTGDGYTF
>-|TRBJ1-3|TRBV7-9|-
TGTGCCAGCAGCTTAACCCTGAGGTCATTTGATTTT
CASSLTLRSFDF
>few|TRBJ2-7|TRBV12-5|-
TGTGCTAGTCGCTCACACAACTACGAGCAGTACTTC
CASRSHNYEQYF
>-|TRBJ1-4|TRBV28|-
TGTGCCAGCAGTTTAGGGGCGGATTTCAATGAAAAACTGTTTTTT
CASSLGADFNEKLFF
>-|TRBJ1-5|TRBV27|-
TGTGCCAGCAGTTCGCAGATTAATCAGCCCCAGCATTTT
CASSSQINQPQHF
>-|TRBJ2-7|TRBV25-1|-
TGTGCCAGCAGTGCCACGACTGACAGGATATACGAGCAGTACTTC
CASSATTDRIYEQYF
>-|TRBJ1-2|TRBV29-1|TRBD1
TGCAGCGTTGAAGGATTGTGGGACAGGGACTATGGCTACACCTTC
CSVEGLWDRDYGYTF
>few|TRBJ1-2|TRBV2|-
TGTGCCGGTCATGAGGCTAACTATGGCTACACCTTC
CAGHEANYGYTF
>few|TRBJ2-7|TRBV4-2|TRBD2
TGTGCCAGCAGCCAAGCGCCAATGACTAGCGGGAGAGGGTACGAGCAGTACTTC
CASSQAPMTSGRGYEQYF
>-|TRBJ2-3|TRBV7-8|TRBD2
TGTGCCAGCAGCTTAGCGTCTAGCGGGAGTGCAGATACGCAGTATTTT
CASSLASSGSADTQYF
>few|TRBJ2-3|TRBV5-6|-
TGTGCCAGCACTAATACGGATACGCAGTATTTT
CASTNTDTQYF